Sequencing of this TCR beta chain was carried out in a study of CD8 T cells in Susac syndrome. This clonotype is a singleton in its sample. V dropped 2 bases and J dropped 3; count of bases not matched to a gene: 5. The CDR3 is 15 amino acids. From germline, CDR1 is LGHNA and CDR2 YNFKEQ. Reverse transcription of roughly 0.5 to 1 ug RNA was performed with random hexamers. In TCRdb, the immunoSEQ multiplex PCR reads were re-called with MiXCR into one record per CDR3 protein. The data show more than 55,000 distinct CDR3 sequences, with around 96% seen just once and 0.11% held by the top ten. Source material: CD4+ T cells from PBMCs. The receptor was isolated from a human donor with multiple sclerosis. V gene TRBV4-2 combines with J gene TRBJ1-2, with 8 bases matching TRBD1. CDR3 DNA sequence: TGTGCCAGCAGCCAATACCCGGGACAGGACTATGGCTACACCTTC. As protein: CASSQYPGQDYGYTF.